The 25 T cell receptor beta chains reported below all come from one sample, sequenced in a study of shared clonotypes between healthy human individuals. Profiling relied on immunoSEQ multiplex PCR, and the TCRdb table lists in-frame clones only, not all of them. Of roughly 760,000 clones in the sample, about 74% were seen once. The specimen was memory CD4+ T cells sorted from blood. The subset is: CD45RA-negative fraction. Source of these receptors: a woman under 40 in good health.

The V gene is TRBV10-3, the J gene TRBJ2-7; 9 nucleotides agree with TRBD1. The germline V gene has CDR1 ENHRY and CDR2 SYGVKD. The CDR3 totals 14 residues. Trimming removed 4 bases from V and 4 bases from J; junction bases left unmatched: 5. The CDR3: CAISGPGQGYEQYF. Here the CDR3 DNA reads TGTGCCATCAGTGGACCGGGACAGGGTTACGAGCAGTACTTC.

V and J are TRBV14 and TRBJ2-1; D not resolved. V lost 2 bases, J lost 7 bases, and 18 bases lay in between. This CDR3 is 16 amino acids long. CDR1 is SGHDN and CDR2 is FVKESK in the germline V gene. DNA for the CDR3: TGTGCCAGCAGCCAAAAGAGTAGGTCCCTATTTAATGAGCAGTTCTTC. This translates into CASSQKSRSLFNEQFF.

This clone has a handful of counts. The chain carries TRBV28 and TRBJ1-2; 10 bases are a match to TRBD1. V shed 7 bases and J 4 bases; nucleotides not matched to a gene: 9. CDR3 length: 15 amino acids. Germline assignment: CDR1 MDHEN and CDR2 SYDVKM. The CDR3 sequence: CASTLGQGPIYGYTF. The CDR3 DNA follows: TGTGCCAGCACCCTGGGACAGGGGCCCATCTATGGCTACACCTTC.

The CDR3 protein is CASSLSGATSTLFF. Here the CDR3 DNA reads TGTGCCAGCAGTTTGTCCGGGGCCACATCGACCCTGTTTTTT. The chain has TRBV27 and TRBJ1-4; tentative D call: TRBD1 (5 bases). CDR1 MNHEY and CDR2 SMNVEV come from the germline V gene (reference sequence). The length of the CDR3 is 14 residues. V lost 3 bases and J lost 14, with 19 bases in between.

This clone was seen more than once but under ten times. Different DNA sequences within this sample yield the same CDR3. The V and J genes are TRBV5-1 and TRBJ1-4; 8 nucleotides align to TRBD1. This CDR3 has 14 residues. V lost 4 bases, J lost 7 bases, and 6 bases stayed unmatched. Germline V lookup: CDR1 SGHRS, CDR2 YFSETQ. CDR3 residues: CASSLRQGSEKLFF. Here the CDR3 DNA reads TGCGCCAGCAGCCTCCGACAGGGGTCTGAAAAACTGTTTTTT.

This sequence joins TRBV27 and TRBJ1-4, with D perhaps matching TRBD1 (5 bases). Germline CDR1 reads MNHEY; CDR2 reads SMNVEV (reference sequence). V lost 6 bases to trimming and J lost 7 bases, with 24 bases between them. This CDR3 contains 17 residues. In DNA, the CDR3 is TGTGCCAGCAGGACGATTGGAGGGACGGAGAGTAGTGAAAAACTGTTTTTT. Translating gives CASRTIGGTESSEKLFF.

The genes are TRBV10-3 and TRBJ2-7; D not resolved. The CDR3 has 12 amino acids. Deletions cut 3 bases from V and 5 bases from J, with 8 bases between. Germline V gene sequence: CDR1 ENHRY, CDR2 SYGVKD. CDR3 DNA: TGTGCCATCAGTGACTCCCCCCACGAGCAGTACTTC. It specifies CAISDSPHEQYF.

This clone has a single count. The CDR3 reads CASQLAGGNEQFF. As DNA, the CDR3 is TGTGCCAGCCAACTAGCGGGAGGAAATGAGCAGTTCTTC. The rearrangement uses TRBV6-5 and TRBJ2-1; 12 nucleotides agree with TRBD2. Germline CDR1 and CDR2: MNHEY and SVGAGI. The CDR3 consists of 13 residues. V shed 8 bases, J shed 7 bases, and the junction held 3 bases outside the gene matches.

The rearrangement uses TRBV7-9 and TRBJ2-7; possibly TRBD2 for D (6 bases). This CDR3 is 14 amino acids long. In germline, CDR1 is SEHNR, CDR2 FQNEAQ (reference sequence). Deletions cut 5 bases from V and 1 base from J, with 12 bases between. The CDR3 is CASSREAGSYEQYF. For the CDR3, the DNA is TGTGCCAGCAGCAGGGAGGCTGGGTCCTACGAGCAGTACTTC.

This rearrangement joins TRBV2 to TRBJ1-6; 11 bases match TRBD1. CDR1 is SNHLY and CDR2 is FYNNEI in the germline V gene. CDR3 length: 18 residues. The J segment lost 7 bases and the V segment lost 3 bases, leaving 11 bases of the junction unmatched. CDR3 sequence (DNA): TGTGCCAGCAGTGATCAGGACAGGGGGCAGGCGGGCAATTCACCCCTCCACTTT. Its protein product is CASSDQDRGQAGNSPLHF.

V usage is TRBV27 and J usage is TRBJ1-1; D unresolved. The V end was cut by 4 bases, the J end by 4 bases, with 19 bases between. The V gene's germline CDR1 is MNHEY and CDR2 SMNVEV (reference sequence). The CDR3 contains 16 residues. The CDR3 sequence: CASSSLISAPGTEAFF. CDR3 sequence (DNA): TGTGCCAGCAGTTCCCTAATATCCGCGCCGGGCACTGAAGCTTTCTTT.

The V gene is TRBV2, the J gene TRBJ1-5; no definite D call. The CDR3 totals 14 residues. V dropped 6 bases and J dropped 4 bases, with 13 bases sitting between them. Germline values: CDR1 SNHLY, CDR2 FYNNEI. The CDR3 coding sequence is TGTGCCAGCAGCGCCCTTACGATGAATCAGCCCCAGCATTTT. Its protein product is CASSALTMNQPQHF.

This chain connects TRBV11-2 to TRBJ2-2; perhaps D is TRBD1 or TRBD2 (5 bases each). CDR1 SGHAT and CDR2 FQNNGV come from the germline V gene. This CDR3 is 15 amino acids long. Trimming stripped 2 bases from V and 4 bases from J, with 11 bases between. CDR3 region: CASSLSGLGTGELFF. The CDR3 DNA follows: TGTGCCAGCAGCTTATCGGGGCTTGGCACCGGGGAGCTGTTTTTT.

This clone occurred once. Other DNA sequences from this sample encode an identical CDR3 as well. This chain uses TRBV6-6 with TRBJ2-1; possible D gene TRBD1, 6 bases. V lost 3 bases and J 4 bases, leaving 10 bases between the germline ends. The CDR3 has 14 residues. In germline, CDR1 is MNHNY, CDR2 SVGAGI (reference sequence). For the CDR3, the DNA is TGTGCCAGCAGTTATGGGCAGGGGTACAATGAGCAGTTCTTC. Protein sequence: CASSYGQGYNEQFF.

The chain has TRBV27 and TRBJ2-3; 15 nucleotides agree with TRBD2. Germline CDR1 is MNHEY and CDR2 is SMNVEV (reference sequence). V was pared by 8 bases and J by 5 bases, with 17 bases of the junction left unmatched. The CDR3 runs 19 residues. CDR3 coding DNA: TGTGCCAGCTCCTCAGGACTAGCGGGAGGGAAGGGGTATAGAGATACGCAGTATTTT. This encodes CASSSGLAGGKGYRDTQYF.

V usage is TRBV6-6 and J usage is TRBJ1-4; 8 bases fit TRBD1. This CDR3 comprises 14 residues. Trimming removed 4 bases from V and 5 bases from J; junction bases left unmatched: 3. The V gene's germline CDR1 is MNHNY and CDR2 SVGAGI (reference sequence). The CDR3 region is CASSFGQGNEKLFF. CDR3 DNA sequence: TGTGCCAGCAGTTTCGGACAGGGAAATGAAAAACTGTTTTTT.

The chain uses TRBV6-1 and TRBJ2-7; tentative D call: TRBD1 (6 bases). Germline assignment: CDR1 MNHNS and CDR2 SASEGT. Trimming left V 7 bases short and J 2 bases short, with 12 bases between. The CDR3 covers 13 residues. The CDR3 DNA reads as TGTGCCAGCAACCAGGGGACCCCCTACGAGCAGTACTTC. Amino acid sequence: CASNQGTPYEQYF.

CDR3 bases: TGTGCCAGCAGTTGGGGGACAGGGGGCTACGAGCAGTACTTC. Encoded protein: CASSWGTGGYEQYF. The chain is built from TRBV28 and TRBJ2-7, with TRBD1 matching 11 bases. Germline-derived CDR1 and CDR2 are MDHEN and SYDVKM. This CDR3 region has 14 residues. The V and J ends lost 4 bases and 3 bases, in that order; junction bases with no gene match: 2.

The chain uses TRBV5-6 and TRBJ1-2, with D unresolved. Germline V lookup: CDR1 SGHDT, CDR2 YYEEEE. With 10 bases removed from V and 3 bases from J, the gap between germline ends came to 13 bases. This CDR3 region has 12 residues. Here the CDR3 DNA reads TGTGCCTGGCGAGGGCCATACTATGGCTACACCTTC. Protein product: CAWRGPYYGYTF. The full variable domain, completed using reference TRBV5-6 and TRBJ1-2, is DAGVTQSPTHLIKTRGQQVTLRCSPKSGHDTVSWYQQALGQGPQFIFQYYEEEERQRGNFPDRFSGHQFPNYSSELNVNALLLGDSALYLCAWRGPYYGYTFGSGTRLTVV.

The chain links TRBV4-1 to TRBJ2-1; TRBD2 matches 13 bases. J lost 7 bases, V lost 3 bases, and 18 bases had no gene match. CDR1 is MGHRA, CDR2 YSYEKL, per germline. The CDR3 is 20 residues long. This CDR3 is CASSHTRRTSGRGGRNEQFF. The DNA of the CDR3 is TGCGCCAGCAGCCATACACGAAGGACTAGCGGGAGAGGGGGTCGGAATGAGCAGTTCTTC.

This clone appeared many times. The V call is TRBV28, the J call TRBJ1-2; 7 nucleotides line up with TRBD1. The junction had 9 bases not matched to a gene; V was cut back by 5 bases and J by 6 bases. CDR1 and CDR2 (germline): MDHEN, SYDVKM. The CDR3 runs 14 residues. Here the CDR3 reads CASSPPTGMNGYTF. In DNA, the CDR3 is TGTGCCAGCAGTCCACCGACAGGGATGAATGGCTACACCTTC.

CDR3 sequence (DNA): TGCAGTGCTAAGGGAGGTCCTGAAGCTTTCTTT. Its protein is CSAKGGPEAFF. The rearrangement joins TRBV20-1 to TRBJ1-1, with D uncertain. The CDR3 length is 11 residues. The germline CDR1 and CDR2 sequences are DFQATT and SNEGSKA (reference sequence). The V end was cut by 4 bases, the J end by 6 bases, with 9 bases between.

The chain couples TRBV19 to TRBJ2-1, with 8 nucleotides matching TRBD2. The V gene's germline CDR1 is LNHDA and CDR2 SQIVND (reference sequence). J was trimmed by 5 bases and V by 8 bases; bases with no gene match: 2. CDR3 length: 12 residues. The CDR3 bases are TGTGCCAGTGGTAGCGGGGACAATGAGCAGTTCTTC. Amino acids: CASGSGDNEQFF.

The chain recombines TRBV28 with TRBJ1-2; possibly TRBD1 for D (5 bases). Trimming cost V 2 bases and J 4 bases, with 11 bases left between them. There are 14 residues in the CDR3. Germline CDR1 MDHEN, CDR2 SYDVKM. Here the CDR3 reads CASSLGAGTYGYTF. CDR3 bases: TGTGCCAGCAGTTTAGGGGCAGGGACCTATGGCTACACCTTC.

The gene calls are TRBV5-4 and TRBJ2-5; TRBD2 might be the D (6 bases). Between the trimmed V and J ends, which lost 5 bases and 2 bases, there was a span of 16 bases. From germline, CDR1 is SGHNT and CDR2 YYREEE (reference sequence). This CDR3 spans 15 amino acids. Here the CDR3 reads CASSISSVAQETQYF. In nucleotides, the CDR3 is TGTGCCAGCAGTATTTCTAGCGTAGCTCAAGAGACCCAGTACTTC.